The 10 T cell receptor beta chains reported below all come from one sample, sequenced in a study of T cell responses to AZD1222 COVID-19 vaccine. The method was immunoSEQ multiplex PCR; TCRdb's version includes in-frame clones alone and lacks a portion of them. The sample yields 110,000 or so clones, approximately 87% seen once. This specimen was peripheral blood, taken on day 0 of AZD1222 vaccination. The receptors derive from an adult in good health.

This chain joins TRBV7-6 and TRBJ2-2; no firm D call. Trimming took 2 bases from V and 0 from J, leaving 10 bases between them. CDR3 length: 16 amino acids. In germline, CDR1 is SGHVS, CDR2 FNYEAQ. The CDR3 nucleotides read TGTGCCAGCAGCTTAATCGCCGGAGCGAACACCGGGGAGCTGTTTTTT. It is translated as CASSLIAGANTGELFF.

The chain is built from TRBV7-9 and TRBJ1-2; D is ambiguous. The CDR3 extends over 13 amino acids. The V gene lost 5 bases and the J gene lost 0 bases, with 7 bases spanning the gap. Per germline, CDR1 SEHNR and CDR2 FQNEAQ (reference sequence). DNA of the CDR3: TGTGCCAGCAGCGCCGGGGCTAACTATGGCTACACCTTC. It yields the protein CASSAGANYGYTF.

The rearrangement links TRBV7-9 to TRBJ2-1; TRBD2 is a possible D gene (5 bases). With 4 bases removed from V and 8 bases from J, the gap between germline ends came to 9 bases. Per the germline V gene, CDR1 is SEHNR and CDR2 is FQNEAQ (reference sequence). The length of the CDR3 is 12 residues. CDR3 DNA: TGTGCCAGCAGCTCCGAGGGCCATGAGCAGTTCTTC. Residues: CASSSEGHEQFF.

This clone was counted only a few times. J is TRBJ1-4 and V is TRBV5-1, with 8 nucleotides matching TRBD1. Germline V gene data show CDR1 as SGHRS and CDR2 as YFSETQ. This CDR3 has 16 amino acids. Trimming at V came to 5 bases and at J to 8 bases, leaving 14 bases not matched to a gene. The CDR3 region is CASSGEGQGAGEKLFF. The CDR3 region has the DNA TGCGCCAGCAGTGGCGAGGGGCAGGGGGCCGGCGAAAAACTGTTTTTT.

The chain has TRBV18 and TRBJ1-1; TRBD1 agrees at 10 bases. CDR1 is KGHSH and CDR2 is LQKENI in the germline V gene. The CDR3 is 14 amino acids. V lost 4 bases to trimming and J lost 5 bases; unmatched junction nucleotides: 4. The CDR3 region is CASSRQGAGTEAFF. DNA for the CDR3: TGTGCCAGCTCACGACAGGGGGCAGGGACTGAAGCTTTCTTT.

CDR3 bases: TGTGCCAGCAGTTACGTTAGGGAGGGTAACTATGGCTACACCTTC. This encodes CASSYVREGNYGYTF. The chain uses TRBV6-6 and TRBJ1-2; D call uncertain. V lost 2 bases and J 1 base, leaving 11 bases between the germline ends. CDR1 MNHNY and CDR2 SVGAGI come from the germline V gene (reference sequence). The CDR3 consists of 15 residues.

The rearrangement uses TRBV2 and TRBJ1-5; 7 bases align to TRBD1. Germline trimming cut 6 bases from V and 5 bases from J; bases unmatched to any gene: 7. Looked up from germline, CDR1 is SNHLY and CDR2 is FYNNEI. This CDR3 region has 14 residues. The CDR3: CASSKRGPDQPQHF. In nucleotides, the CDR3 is TGTGCCAGCAGCAAAAGGGGGCCAGATCAGCCCCAGCATTTT.

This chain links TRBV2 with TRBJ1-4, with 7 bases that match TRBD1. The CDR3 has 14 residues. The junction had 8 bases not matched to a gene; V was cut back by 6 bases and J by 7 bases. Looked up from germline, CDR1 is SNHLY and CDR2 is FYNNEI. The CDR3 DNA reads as TGTGCCAGCAGAACCAACAGGGGAATTGAAAAACTGTTTTTT. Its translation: CASRTNRGIEKLFF.

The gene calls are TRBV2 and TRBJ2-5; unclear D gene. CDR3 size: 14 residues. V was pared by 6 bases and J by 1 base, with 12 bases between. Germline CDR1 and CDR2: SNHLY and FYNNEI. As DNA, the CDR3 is TGTGCCAGCAGAGGCGATTGGGGCCAAGAGACCCAGTACTTC. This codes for CASRGDWGQETQYF.

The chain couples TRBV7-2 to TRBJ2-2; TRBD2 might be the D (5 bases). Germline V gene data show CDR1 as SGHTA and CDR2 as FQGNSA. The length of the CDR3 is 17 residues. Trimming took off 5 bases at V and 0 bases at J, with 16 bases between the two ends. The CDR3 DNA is TGTGCCAGCAGCCCCACGGGGAGCGCTACGAACACCGGGGAGCTGTTTTTT. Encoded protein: CASSPTGSATNTGELFF.